This TCR beta chain was documented in a study of PD-L1 blockade in urothelial cancer. In germline, CDR1 is SGHTA, CDR2 FQGTGA. The CDR3 is 19 amino acids. The V segment lost 2 bases and the J segment 9 bases; nucleotides outside the gene matches: 20. The time point denotes: peripheral blood 6 weeks after treatment start. Sequencing was performed with immunoSEQ multiplex PCR; in TCRdb, only in-frame clones are kept and a portion is missing. The table has tens of thousands of clones, about nine tenths seen once. The sequence derives from a man aged 60 to 69 with urothelial cancer. The sequenced sample was PBMCs, obtained around atezolizumab (anti-PD-L1) treatment. This chain links TRBV7-3 with TRBJ2-1, with TRBD1 matching over 9 bases. CDR3 sequence reads: CASSLLGQGLLRGDSEQFF. CDR3 nucleotides: TGTGCCAGCAGCTTATTAGGACAGGGGCTGTTGAGGGGAGACAGTGAGCAGTTCTTC. The full variable domain, in which reference TRBV7-3 and TRBJ2-1 provide the parts outside the CDR3, is GAGVSQTPSNKVTEKGKYVELRCDPISGHTALYWYRQSLGQGPEFLIYFQGTGAADDSGLPNDRFFAVRPEGSVSTLKIQRTERGDSAVYLCASSLLGQGLLRGDSEQFFGPGTRLTVL.